The rows below give T cell receptor beta chains drawn from one sample of a study of radiation and T cells in renal cell carcinoma. Measured with immunoSEQ multiplex PCR; TCRdb has only the in-frame clones, and not every one. The table shows just over 150,000 clones, with about 91% occurring only once. Sequencing used blood, obtained from a patient whose treatment included radiotherapy and nephrectomy. The receptors stem from a woman aged 50 to 65 with renal cell carcinoma. The CDR3 runs from the conserved cysteine through the conserved F or W. The D gene is left open where the match is weak.

v_call	cdr3_length	j_call	d_call	cdr3_aa
TRBV6-5	15	TRBJ2-1	TRBD1	CASSYQGQGNNEQFF
TRBV6-6	14	TRBJ1-2	-	CASRQPGTSYGYTF
TRBV12-5	18	TRBJ1-1	TRBD1	CASGFILDRGNSRTEAFF
TRBV18	13	TRBJ1-4	-	CASSPSREEKLFF
TRBV19	14	TRBJ2-5	-	CASSEEGEMETQYF
TRBV7-2	15	TRBJ2-3	-	CASSFSYGSTDTQYF
TRBV19	10	TRBJ1-6	-	CASSGPTLHF
TRBV7-3	17	TRBJ2-1	TRBD2	CASSLLVSGSGGYEQFF
TRBV5-1	13	TRBJ2-1	-	CASSLSIRNEQFF
TRBV19	15	TRBJ1-1	TRBD1	CASKFQDRGLGEAFF
TRBV6-6	15	TRBJ2-3	TRBD1	CASSYVGRGTDTQYF
TRBV7-2	13	TRBJ2-7	-	CASSLDPGYEQYF
TRBV6-6	15	TRBJ1-1	TRBD1	CASSSWGTGGTEAFF
TRBV19	15	TRBJ2-1	-	CASSIAGGRNNEQFF
TRBV14	14	TRBJ2-1	-	CASSRRTVGNEQFF
TRBV5-1	14	TRBJ1-4	-	CASSPGATNEKLFF
TRBV6-1	11	TRBJ2-5	-	CASSGVGTQYF
TRBV7-9	12	TRBJ2-3	-	CASSLSRGRQYF
TRBV6-5	15	TRBJ1-4	TRBD1	CASSYGDRGNEKLFF
TRBV6-5	15	TRBJ1-1	-	CASSYSTLVNTEAFF
TRBV6-5	15	TRBJ1-6	TRBD1	CASRTPGQGGTPLHF
TRBV10-3	13	TRBJ1-2	-	CAISGTERYGYTF
TRBV6-5	15	TRBJ1-5	-	CASRPPGSSNQPQHF
TRBV5-1	17	TRBJ1-1	TRBD1	CASSPGRGQRSDTEAFF